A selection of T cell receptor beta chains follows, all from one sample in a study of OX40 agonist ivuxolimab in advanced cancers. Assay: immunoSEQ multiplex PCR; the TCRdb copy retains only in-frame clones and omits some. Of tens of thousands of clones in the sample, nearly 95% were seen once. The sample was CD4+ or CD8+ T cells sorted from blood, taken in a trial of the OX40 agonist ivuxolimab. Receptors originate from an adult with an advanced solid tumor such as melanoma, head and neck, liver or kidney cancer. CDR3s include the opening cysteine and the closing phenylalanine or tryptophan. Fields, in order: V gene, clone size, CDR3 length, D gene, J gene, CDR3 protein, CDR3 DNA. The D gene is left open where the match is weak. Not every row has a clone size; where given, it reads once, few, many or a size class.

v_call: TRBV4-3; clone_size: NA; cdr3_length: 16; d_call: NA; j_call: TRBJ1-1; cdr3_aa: CASSQDRDKLNTEAFF; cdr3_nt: TGCGCCAGCAGCCAAGACAGAGACAAACTGAACACTGAAGCTTTCTTT
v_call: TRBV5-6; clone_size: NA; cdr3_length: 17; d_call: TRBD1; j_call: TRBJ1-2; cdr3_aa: CASSLMRAGQGSYGYTF; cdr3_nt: TGTGCCAGCAGCTTGATGCGGGCGGGACAGGGTAGCTATGGCTACACCTTC
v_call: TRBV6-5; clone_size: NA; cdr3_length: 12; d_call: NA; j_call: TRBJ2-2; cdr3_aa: CGIGGRAGELFF; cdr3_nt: TGTGGGATCGGGGGGCGCGCCGGGGAGCTGTTTTTT
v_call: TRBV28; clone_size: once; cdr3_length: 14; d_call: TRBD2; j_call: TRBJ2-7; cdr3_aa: CASSLLAGAYEQYF; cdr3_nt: TGTGCCAGCAGTTTACTAGCGGGAGCCTACGAGCAGTACTTC
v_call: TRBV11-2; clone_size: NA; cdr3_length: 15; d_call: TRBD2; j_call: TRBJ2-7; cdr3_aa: CASSLARSGTYEQYF; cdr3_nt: TGTGCCAGCAGCTTAGCGAGGAGCGGGACCTACGAGCAGTACTTC
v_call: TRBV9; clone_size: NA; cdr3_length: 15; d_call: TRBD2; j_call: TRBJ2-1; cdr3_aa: CASSGQREGKNEQFF; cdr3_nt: TGTGCCAGCAGCGGACAGCGGGAGGGTAAGAATGAGCAGTTCTTC
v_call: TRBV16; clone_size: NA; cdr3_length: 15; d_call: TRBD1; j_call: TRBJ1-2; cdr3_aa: CASSQSGGGSYGYTF; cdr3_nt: TGTGCCAGCAGCCAATCAGGAGGGGGCAGCTATGGCTACACCTTC
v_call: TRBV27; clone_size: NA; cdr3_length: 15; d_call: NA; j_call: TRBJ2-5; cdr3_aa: CASSLSSGSRRTQYF; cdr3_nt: TGTGCCAGCAGTTTATCCTCCGGGTCCCGAAGGACCCAGTACTTC
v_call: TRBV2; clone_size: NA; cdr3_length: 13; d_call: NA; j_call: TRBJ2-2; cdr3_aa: CASLGTNTGELFF; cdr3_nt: TGTGCCAGCCTCGGGACGAACACCGGGGAGCTGTTTTTT
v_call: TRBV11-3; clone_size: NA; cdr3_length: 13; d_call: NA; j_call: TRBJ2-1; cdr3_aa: CASSFFSDNEQFF; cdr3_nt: TGTGCCAGCAGCTTTTTCTCGGACAATGAGCAGTTCTTC
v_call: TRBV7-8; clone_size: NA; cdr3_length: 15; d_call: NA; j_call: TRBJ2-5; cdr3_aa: CASSWVKGGGKTQYF; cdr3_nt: TGTGCCAGCAGCTGGGTGAAAGGGGGGGGCAAGACCCAGTACTTC
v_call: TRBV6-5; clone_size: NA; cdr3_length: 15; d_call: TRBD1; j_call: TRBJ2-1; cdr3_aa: CASSFYGQGPDEQFF; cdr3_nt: TGTGCCAGCAGTTTCTATGGACAGGGCCCTGATGAGCAGTTCTTC
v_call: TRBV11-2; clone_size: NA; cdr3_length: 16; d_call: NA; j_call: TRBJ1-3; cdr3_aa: CASSFPVGTSGNTIYF; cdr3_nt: TGTGCCAGCAGCTTTCCCGTGGGGACTTCTGGAAACACCATATATTTT
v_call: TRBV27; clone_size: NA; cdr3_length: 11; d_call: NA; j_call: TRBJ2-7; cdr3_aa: CASGDRNQQYF; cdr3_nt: TGTGCCAGCGGCGACAGGAACCAGCAGTACTTC
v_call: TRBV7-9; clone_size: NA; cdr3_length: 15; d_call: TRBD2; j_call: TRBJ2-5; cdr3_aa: CASSSGSPGEGTQYF; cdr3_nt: TGTGCCAGCAGCTCCGGGAGCCCTGGGGAGGGGACCCAGTACTTC
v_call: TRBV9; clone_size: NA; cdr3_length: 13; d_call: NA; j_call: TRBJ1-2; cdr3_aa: CASSVGGPYGYTF; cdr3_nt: TGTGCCAGCAGCGTAGGGGGTCCATATGGCTACACCTTC
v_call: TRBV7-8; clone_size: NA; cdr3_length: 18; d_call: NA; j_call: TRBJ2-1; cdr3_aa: CASSSLESTRGVYNEQFF; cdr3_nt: TGTGCCAGCAGCTCGCTGGAAAGTACTAGAGGAGTTTACAATGAGCAGTTCTTC
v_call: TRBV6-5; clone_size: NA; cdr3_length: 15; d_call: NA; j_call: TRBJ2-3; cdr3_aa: CASSYSYTSTDTQYF; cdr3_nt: TGTGCCAGCAGTTACTCGTATACTAGCACAGATACGCAGTATTTT
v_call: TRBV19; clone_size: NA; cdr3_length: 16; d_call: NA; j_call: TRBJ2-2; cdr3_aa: CAVFPTASTNTGELFF; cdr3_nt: TGTGCCGTATTTCCGACAGCCTCTACGAACACCGGGGAGCTGTTTTTT
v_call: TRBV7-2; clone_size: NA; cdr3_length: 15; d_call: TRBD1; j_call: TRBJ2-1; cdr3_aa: CASIQGAGSYNEQFF; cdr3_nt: TGTGCCAGCATTCAGGGGGCGGGTTCCTACAATGAGCAGTTCTTC